A selection of T cell receptor beta chains follows, all from one sample in a study of blood T cells in healthy people across ages. TCRdb re-analysed the 5' RACE reads in MiXCR, keeping a single row per CDR3 protein. Counted here are under 2,000,000 distinct CDR3 sequences, 40% to 55% occurring once; the ten biggest clones make up 2.1%. Sample: blood. These receptor sequences come from a woman aged 40 to 55 in good health. Both conserved end residues are part of each CDR3. The D gene is left open where the match is weak. The size entry is marked missing in some rows and otherwise reads once, few, many or a size class.

v_gene	d_gene	abundance	j_gene	CDR3aa	CDR3nt
TRBV20-1	TRBD2	NA	TRBJ2-5	CSARSFRMDSRRLAETQYF	TGCAGTGCTAGGTCTTTTCGAATGGACTCGCGGAGACTAGCGGAGACCCAGTACTTC
TRBV7-2	NA	NA	TRBJ2-1	CASSSPFFNEQFF	TGTGCCAGCAGCTCCCCATTTTTCAATGAGCAGTTCTTC
TRBV4-1	TRBD2	NA	TRBJ2-1	CASSQIAGGLRLQFF	TGCGCCAGCAGCCAAATAGCGGGGGGCCTGAGGTTGCAGTTCTTC
TRBV20-1	TRBD1	NA	TRBJ2-1	CSATTWDRENEQFF	TGCAGTGCTACTACCTGGGACAGGGAAAATGAGCAGTTCTTC
TRBV20-1	NA	few	TRBJ2-1	CSARDKRAADYNEQFF	TGCAGTGCTAGAGATAAGCGAGCGGCCGACTACAATGAGCAGTTCTTC
TRBV7-7	NA	NA	TRBJ2-1	CASSLDQESSYNEQFF	TGTGCTAGCAGCTTAGACCAGGAGAGCTCCTACAATGAGCAGTTCTTC
TRBV12-3/TRBV12-4	NA	NA	TRBJ2-5	CASSFTRVGRKTQYF	TGTGCCAGCAGTTTTACTCGCGTGGGAAGGAAGACCCAGTACTTC
TRBV15	NA	NA	TRBJ1-2	CATSRDFENYGYTF	TGTGCCACCAGCAGAGATTTCGAGAACTATGGCTACACCTTC
TRBV6-5	TRBD1	once	TRBJ1-2	CAGSPGTGQNGYTF	TGTGCCGGCAGTCCCGGGACAGGGCAAAATGGCTACACCTTC
TRBV20-1	TRBD2	NA	TRBJ2-3	CSAESGGGGSDTQYF	TGCAGTGCAGAAAGCGGGGGGGGAGGATCAGATACGCAGTATTTT
TRBV20-1	NA	few	TRBJ2-6	CSARDFQWAPNLAGANVLTF	TGCAGTGCTAGAGATTTCCAGTGGGCACCGAACCTCGCTGGGGCCAACGTCCTGACTTTC
TRBV2	NA	few	TRBJ2-3	CASSEAPVLTDTQYF	TGTGCCAGCAGTGAAGCCCCCGTCCTCACAGATACGCAGTATTTT
TRBV5-1	NA	few	TRBJ2-5	CASSVGRHQETQYF	TGCGCCAGCAGCGTTGGACGCCACCAAGAGACCCAGTACTTC
TRBV4-3	NA	few	TRBJ2-7	CASSQDRNPTYEQYF	TGCGCCAGCAGCCAAGATCGAAACCCCACTTACGAGCAGTACTTC
TRBV29-1	NA	NA	TRBJ1-6	CSAGGAGSRLPLHF	TGCAGCGCTGGGGGAGCGGGATCTCGTCTACCCCTCCACTTT
TRBV7-2	NA	few	TRBJ2-4	CASSAQGVVKNIQYF	TGTGCCAGCAGCGCGCAGGGAGTGGTCAAAAACATTCAGTACTTC
TRBV20-1	NA	NA	TRBJ1-5	CSARIDLNQPQHF	TGCAGTGCTAGAATAGACCTCAATCAGCCCCAGCATTTT
TRBV4-3	NA	NA	TRBJ1-5	CASRRGAADNQPQHF	TGCGCCAGCAGGCGTGGGGCAGCCGATAATCAGCCCCAGCATTTT
TRBV28	NA	few	TRBJ2-3	CASSHRAADTQYF	TGTGCCAGCAGTCACAGGGCGGCAGATACGCAGTATTTT
TRBV20-1	NA	NA	TRBJ1-6	CSAKESYNSPLHF	TGCAGTGCTAAGGAGAGCTATAATTCACCCCTCCACTTT
TRBV4-3	TRBD2	NA	TRBJ2-3	CASSQDWTGGDTQYF	TGCGCCAGCAGCCAAGACTGGACGGGGGGTGATACGCAGTATTTT
TRBV2	NA	NA	TRBJ2-5	CASFRGGELETQYF	TGTGCCAGCTTTCGAGGGGGTGAGCTGGAGACCCAGTACTTC
TRBV6-1	NA	NA	TRBJ2-7	CASSEGQPAAQYF	TGTGCCAGCAGTGAGGGACAACCAGCGGCCCAGTACTTC
TRBV7-2	TRBD1	NA	TRBJ1-1	CASSVAGTGSTEAFF	TGTGCCAGCAGCGTAGCCGGGACAGGGAGTACTGAAGCTTTCTTT
TRBV7-6	NA	few	TRBJ2-1	CASSLAQGAFEQFF	TGTGCCAGCAGCTTAGCCCAGGGTGCTTTTGAGCAGTTCTTC
TRBV4-3	NA	NA	TRBJ2-5	CASSQDTSLQETQYF	TGCGCCAGCAGCCAAGATACGAGTTTACAAGAGACCCAGTACTTC
TRBV9	NA	few	TRBJ2-3	CASSVDGAAETDTQYF	TGTGCCAGCAGCGTAGATGGTGCAGCGGAGACAGATACGCAGTATTTT
TRBV27	NA	NA	TRBJ1-1	CATARGSDTEAFF	TGTGCCACTGCTAGGGGAAGCGATACTGAAGCTTTCTTT
TRBV6-1	TRBD2	NA	TRBJ2-7	CASSERLAGGIRREQYF	TGTGCCAGCAGTGAACGGCTAGCGGGGGGCATAAGGAGAGAGCAGTACTTC
TRBV6-5	TRBD1	few	TRBJ2-1	CASGQGALDEQFF	TGTGCCAGTGGACAGGGGGCGCTGGATGAGCAGTTCTTC
TRBV20-1	TRBD2	NA	TRBJ2-7	CSAHRSGGSLSYEQYF	TGCAGTGCTCACCGTAGCGGGGGGTCCCTTTCCTACGAGCAGTACTTC
TRBV24-1	TRBD1	NA	TRBJ1-2	CATRGDRASGYTF	TGTGCCACCAGGGGGGACAGGGCTTCTGGCTACACCTTC
TRBV28	NA	NA	TRBJ2-7	CASSTTGPGDEQYF	TGTGCCAGCAGTACGACAGGGCCGGGAGACGAGCAGTACTTC
TRBV7-2	NA	few	TRBJ2-1	CASSPDGGHNEQFF	TGTGCCAGCAGCCCTGACGGGGGACACAATGAGCAGTTCTTC
TRBV24-1	TRBD1	NA	TRBJ2-4	CATSAGGQGARAGNIQYF	TGTGCCACCAGTGCCGGGGGACAGGGGGCCAGGGCGGGAAACATTCAGTACTTC
TRBV24-1	NA	few	TRBJ2-1	CATSVRSNEQFF	TGTGCCACCAGCGTCCGTTCCAATGAGCAGTTCTTC
TRBV7-9	TRBD1	NA	TRBJ2-1	CASNDGTGPDEQFF	TGTGCCAGCAACGACGGGACAGGGCCCGATGAGCAGTTCTTC
TRBV7-9	TRBD1	few	TRBJ2-7	CASSSRDSDYEQYF	TGTGCCAGCAGCTCACGGGACAGCGATTACGAGCAGTACTTC
TRBV20-1	TRBD1	NA	TRBJ1-2	CSGLGQGRGYTF	TGCAGTGGACTCGGACAGGGTAGGGGCTACACCTTC
TRBV6-2/TRBV6-3	TRBD1	NA	TRBJ2-3	CASSYPDRGIDTDTQYF	TGTGCCAGCAGTTACCCGGACAGGGGAATAGACACAGATACGCAGTATTTT
TRBV2	TRBD1	few	TRBJ1-4	CASSVDRGNEKLFF	TGTGCCAGCAGTGTGGACAGGGGGAATGAAAAACTGTTTTTT
TRBV6-5	TRBD1	NA	TRBJ1-2	CASKRTGGLNYGYTF	TGTGCCAGCAAACGGACAGGGGGCCTTAACTATGGCTACACCTTC
TRBV9	TRBD2	NA	TRBJ2-1	CASNEGTSGGLGSYNEQFF	TGTGCCAGCAACGAAGGGACTAGCGGGGGATTAGGTTCCTACAATGAGCAGTTCTTC
TRBV20-1	NA	NA	TRBJ2-7	CSARPMPRTYGQYF	TGCAGTGCTAGACCAATGCCCCGGACCTACGGGCAGTACTTC
TRBV5-1	TRBD2	NA	TRBJ2-5	CASSPTSGPGETQYF	TGCGCCAGCAGCCCGACTAGCGGTCCGGGTGAGACCCAGTACTTC
TRBV4-1	TRBD1	few	TRBJ1-6	CASSQEAQGASYNSPLHF	TGCGCCAGCAGCCAAGAAGCCCAGGGGGCGTCCTATAATTCACCCCTCCACTTT
TRBV20-1	NA	few	TRBJ2-7	CSAATGSTYEQYF	TGCAGTGCGGCAACAGGGAGCACCTACGAGCAGTACTTC
TRBV12-3/TRBV12-4	NA	NA	TRBJ2-7	CASSVGGDNEQYF	TGTGCCAGCAGTGTCGGGGGCGACAATGAGCAGTACTTC
TRBV6-2/TRBV6-3	TRBD2	NA	TRBJ2-3	CASRERGFTDTQYF	TGTGCCAGCAGGGAGCGGGGCTTCACAGATACGCAGTATTTT
TRBV7-2	NA	NA	TRBJ1-2	CASSLGRPYGGAVNYGYTF	TGTGCCAGCAGCTTAGGGCGGCCTTATGGGGGGGCCGTTAACTATGGCTACACCTTC
TRBV10-3	TRBD2	few	TRBJ2-1	CAISDASGGYSYNEQFF	TGTGCCATCAGTGATGCTAGCGGGGGGTACTCCTACAATGAGCAGTTCTTC
TRBV6-4	TRBD2	NA	TRBJ2-1	CASGPAGSNEQFF	TGTGCCAGCGGACCAGCGGGGTCTAATGAGCAGTTCTTC
TRBV9	NA	NA	TRBJ2-1	CASASGAGNEQFF	TGTGCCAGCGCGTCAGGGGCCGGCAATGAGCAGTTCTTC
TRBV7-8	TRBD1	few	TRBJ1-2	CASSLGVGTGLGYTF	TGTGCCAGCAGCTTAGGTGTGGGGACAGGCCTCGGCTACACCTTC
TRBV4-1	NA	NA	TRBJ2-5	CASSQASRGARETQYF	TGCGCTAGCAGCCAAGCATCAAGGGGCGCCCGGGAGACCCAGTACTTC